The clone carrying this TCR beta chain was seen only a few times. These data originate in a study of blood T cell repertoires in COVID-19. Measured with immunoSEQ multiplex PCR; TCRdb has only the in-frame clones, and not every one. This table has some 340,000 clones, around 83% appearing once. The CDR3 spans 12 residues. V lost 6 bases to trimming and J lost 3 bases; unmatched junction nucleotides: 4. CDR1 is SQVTM, CDR2 ANQGSEA, per germline. The receptor was derived from a man under 40 with active or convalescent COVID-19. The material sequenced was peripheral blood. The genes are TRBV29-1 and TRBJ1-1, with TRBD1 identical over 7 bases. CDR3 coding DNA: TGCAGCGTCTTTCAGGGGGACACTGAAGCTTTCTTT. Translated: CSVFQGDTEAFF.